This TCR beta chain was obtained from a study of T cells in Graves' hyperthyroidism and ophthalmopathy. Study-wide context: Pretreatment peripheral blood was obtained at initial diagnosis.

RNA transcripts yielded amplified TCR beta CDR3 regions. Using the HTBI primer set, a first-round RT-PCR was run on the TCR CDR3. MiXCR was run by TCRdb on the multiplex PCR reads, yielding one entry per CDR3 protein. This sample has 450,000 to 650,000 distinct CDR3 sequences, with 20% to 25% found just once. Researchers barred patients who had uncontrolled infection, other autoimmune disease, pregnancy or lactation. Study results and caveats: Ophthalmopathy was identified by the model a median about 6.4 months ahead of onset. Ophthalmopathy could be told apart from stable hyperthyroidism with a 13 V-J model.

Between the trimmed V and J ends, which lost 3 bases and 2 bases, there was a span of 7 bases. The CDR3 is made up of 13 amino acids. CDR1 is LNHDA, CDR2 SQIVND, per germline (reference sequence). This clonotype was counted many times. What it binds is not known. The receptor was derived from a man between 18 and 35 years old with Graves' hyperthyroidism. The rearrangement uses TRBV19 and TRBJ1-1; no firm D call. The source material was blood. The CDR3 bases are TGTGCCAGTAGTATCGACACCAACACTGAAGCTTTCTTT. Its translation is CASSIDTNTEAFF.